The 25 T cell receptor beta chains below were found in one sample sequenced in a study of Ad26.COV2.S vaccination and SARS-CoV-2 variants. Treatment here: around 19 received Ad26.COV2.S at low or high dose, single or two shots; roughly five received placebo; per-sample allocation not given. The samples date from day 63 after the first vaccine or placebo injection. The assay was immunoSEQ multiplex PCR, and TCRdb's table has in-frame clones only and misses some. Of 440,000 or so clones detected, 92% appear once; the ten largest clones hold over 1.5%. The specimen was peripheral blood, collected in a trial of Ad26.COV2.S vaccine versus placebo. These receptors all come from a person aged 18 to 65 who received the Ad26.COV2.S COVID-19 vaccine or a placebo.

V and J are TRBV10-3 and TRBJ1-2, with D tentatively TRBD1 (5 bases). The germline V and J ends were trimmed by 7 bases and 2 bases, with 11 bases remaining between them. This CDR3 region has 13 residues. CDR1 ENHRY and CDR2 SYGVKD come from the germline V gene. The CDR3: CAITPTANYGYTF. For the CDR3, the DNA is TGTGCCATCACCCCGACAGCAAACTATGGCTACACCTTC.

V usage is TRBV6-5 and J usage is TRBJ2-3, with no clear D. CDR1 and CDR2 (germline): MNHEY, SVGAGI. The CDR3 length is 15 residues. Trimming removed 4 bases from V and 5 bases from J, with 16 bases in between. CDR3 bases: TGTGCCAGCAGTTTAGGACCAACCGCCTTAGATACGCAGTATTTT. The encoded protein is CASSLGPTALDTQYF.

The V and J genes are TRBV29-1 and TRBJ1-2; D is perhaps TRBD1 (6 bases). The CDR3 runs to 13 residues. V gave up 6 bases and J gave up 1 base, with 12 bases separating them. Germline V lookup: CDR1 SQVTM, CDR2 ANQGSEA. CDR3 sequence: CSVRDIINYGYTF. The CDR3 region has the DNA TGCAGCGTCCGGGACATTATTAACTATGGCTACACCTTC. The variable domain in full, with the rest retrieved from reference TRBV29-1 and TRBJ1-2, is SAVISQKPSRDICQRGTSLTIQCQVDSQVTMMFWYRQQPGQSLTLIATANQGSEATYESGFVIDKFPISRPNLTFSTLTVSNMSPEDSSIYLCSVRDIINYGYTFGSGTRLTVV.

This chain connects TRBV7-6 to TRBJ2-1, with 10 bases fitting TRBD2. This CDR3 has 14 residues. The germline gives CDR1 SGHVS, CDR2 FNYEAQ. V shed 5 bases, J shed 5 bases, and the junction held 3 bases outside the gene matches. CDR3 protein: CASSILAGHNEQFF. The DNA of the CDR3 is TGTGCCAGCAGCATACTAGCGGGGCACAATGAGCAGTTCTTC.

The CDR3 DNA reads as TGTGCCACCAGTTCAGAAACTATAAAGGACAGGGAGGATGAGCAGTTCTTC. Amino acid sequence: CATSSETIKDREDEQFF. V gene TRBV24-1 combines with J gene TRBJ2-1; 8 bases fit TRBD1. The V gene's germline CDR1 is KGHDR and CDR2 SFDVKD. Losses at the gene ends were 6 bases for V and 8 bases for J; bases not matched to a gene: 17. This CDR3 has 17 residues.

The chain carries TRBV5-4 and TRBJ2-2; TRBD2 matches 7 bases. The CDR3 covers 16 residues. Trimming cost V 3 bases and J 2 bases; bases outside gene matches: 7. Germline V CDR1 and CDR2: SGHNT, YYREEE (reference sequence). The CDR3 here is CASSSRLATNTGELFF. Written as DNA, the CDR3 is TGTGCCAGCAGCTCAAGACTAGCTACCAACACCGGGGAGCTGTTTTTT.

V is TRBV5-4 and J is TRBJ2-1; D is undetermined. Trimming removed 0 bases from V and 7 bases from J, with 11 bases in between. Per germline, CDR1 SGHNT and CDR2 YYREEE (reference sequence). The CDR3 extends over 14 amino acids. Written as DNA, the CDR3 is TGTGCCAGCAGCTTGGAAGCGTATGGGAATGAGCAGTTCTTC. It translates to CASSLEAYGNEQFF.

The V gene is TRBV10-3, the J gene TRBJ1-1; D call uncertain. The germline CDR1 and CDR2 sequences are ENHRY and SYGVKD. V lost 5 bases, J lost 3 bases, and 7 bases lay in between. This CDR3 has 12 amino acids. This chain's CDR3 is CAISYGDTEAFF. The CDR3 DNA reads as TGTGCCATCAGTTACGGGGACACTGAAGCTTTCTTT.

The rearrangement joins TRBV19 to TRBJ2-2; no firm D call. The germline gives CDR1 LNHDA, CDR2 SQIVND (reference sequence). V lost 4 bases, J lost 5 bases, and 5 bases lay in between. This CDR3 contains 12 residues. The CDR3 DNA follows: TGTGCCAGTAGTAGGAAAACCGGGGAGCTGTTTTTT. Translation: CASSRKTGELFF. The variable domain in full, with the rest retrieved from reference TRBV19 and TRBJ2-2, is DGGITQSPKYLFRKEGQNVTLSCEQNLNHDAMYWYRQDPGQGLRLIYYSQIVNDFQKGDIAEGYSVSREKKESFPLTVTSAQKNPTAFYLCASSRKTGELFFGEGSRLTVL.

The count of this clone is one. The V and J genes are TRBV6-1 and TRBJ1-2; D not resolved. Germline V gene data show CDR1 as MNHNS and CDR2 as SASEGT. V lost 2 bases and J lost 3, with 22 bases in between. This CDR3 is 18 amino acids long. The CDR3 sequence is CASSERSLMGPVDYGYTF. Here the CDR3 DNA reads TGTGCCAGCAGTGAAAGGTCTTTAATGGGCCCTGTAGACTATGGCTACACCTTC.

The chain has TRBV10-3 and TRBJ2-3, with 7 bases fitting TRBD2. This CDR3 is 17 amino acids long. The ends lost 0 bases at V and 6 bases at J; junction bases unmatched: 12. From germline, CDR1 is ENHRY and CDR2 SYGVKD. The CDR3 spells CAISESIGLDLLDTQYF. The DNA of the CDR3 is TGTGCCATCAGTGAGTCGATCGGACTAGATTTGCTGGATACGCAGTATTTT.

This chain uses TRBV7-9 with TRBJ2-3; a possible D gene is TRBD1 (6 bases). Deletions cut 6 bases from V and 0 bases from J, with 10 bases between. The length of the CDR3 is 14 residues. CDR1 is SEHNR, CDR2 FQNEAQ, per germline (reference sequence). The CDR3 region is CASRGAPSTDTQYF. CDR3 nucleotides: TGTGCCAGCAGGGGGGCCCCTAGCACAGATACGCAGTATTTT.

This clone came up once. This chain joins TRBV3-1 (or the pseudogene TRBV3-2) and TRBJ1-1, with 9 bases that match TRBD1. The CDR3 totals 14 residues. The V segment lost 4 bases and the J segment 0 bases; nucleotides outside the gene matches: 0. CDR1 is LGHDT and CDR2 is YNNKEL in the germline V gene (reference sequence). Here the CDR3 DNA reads TGTGCCAGCAGCCGGACAGGGGTGAACACTGAAGCTTTCTTT. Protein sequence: CASSRTGVNTEAFF.

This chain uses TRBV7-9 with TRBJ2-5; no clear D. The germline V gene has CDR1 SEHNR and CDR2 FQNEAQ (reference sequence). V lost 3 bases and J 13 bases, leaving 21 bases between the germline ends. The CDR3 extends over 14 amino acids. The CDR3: CASSLDYTGRERYF. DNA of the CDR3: TGTGCCAGCAGCTTGGATTATACGGGCCGTGAACGGTACTTC. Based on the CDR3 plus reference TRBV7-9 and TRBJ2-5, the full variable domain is DTGVSQNPRHKITKRGQNVTFRCDPISEHNRLYWYRQTLGQGPEFLTYFQNEAQLEKSRLLSDRFSAERPKGSFSTLEIQRTEQGDSAMYLCASSLDYTGRERYFGPGTRLLVL.

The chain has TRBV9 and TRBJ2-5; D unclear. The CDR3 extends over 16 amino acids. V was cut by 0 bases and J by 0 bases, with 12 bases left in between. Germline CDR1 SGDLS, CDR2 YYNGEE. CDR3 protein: CASSVGFRLYQETQYF. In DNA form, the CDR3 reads TGTGCCAGCAGCGTAGGCTTCAGACTGTACCAAGAGACCCAGTACTTC.

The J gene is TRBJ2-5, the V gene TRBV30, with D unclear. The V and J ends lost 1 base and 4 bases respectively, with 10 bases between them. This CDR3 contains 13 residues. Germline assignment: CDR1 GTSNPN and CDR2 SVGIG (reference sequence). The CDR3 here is CAWSGGLSETQYF. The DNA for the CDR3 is TGTGCCTGGAGTGGGGGTTTATCAGAGACCCAGTACTTC. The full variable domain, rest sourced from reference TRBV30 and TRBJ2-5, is SQTIHQWPATLVQPVGSPLSLECTVEGTSNPNLYWYRQAAGRGLQLLFYSVGIGQISSEVPQNLSASRPQDRQFILSSKKLLLSDSGFYLCAWSGGLSETQYFGPGTRLLVL.

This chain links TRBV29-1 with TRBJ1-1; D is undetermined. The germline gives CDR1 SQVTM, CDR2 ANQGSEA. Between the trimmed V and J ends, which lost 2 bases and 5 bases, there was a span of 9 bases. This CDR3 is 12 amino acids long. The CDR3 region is CSVERWQTEAFF. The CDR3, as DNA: TGCAGCGTTGAAAGGTGGCAGACTGAAGCTTTCTTT.

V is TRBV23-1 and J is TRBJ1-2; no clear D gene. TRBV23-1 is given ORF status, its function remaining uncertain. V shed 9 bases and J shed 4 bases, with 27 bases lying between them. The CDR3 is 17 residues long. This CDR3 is CARHGLIRVKRCYGYTF. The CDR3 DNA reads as TGCGCCAGACACGGGTTGATAAGGGTTAAGAGATGCTATGGCTACACCTTC.

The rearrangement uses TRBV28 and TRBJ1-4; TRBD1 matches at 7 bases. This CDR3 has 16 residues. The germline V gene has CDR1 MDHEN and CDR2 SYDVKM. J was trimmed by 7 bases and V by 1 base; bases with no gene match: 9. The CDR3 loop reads CASSLSRQGGTEKLFF. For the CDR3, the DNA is TGTGCCAGCAGTTTATCGAGACAGGGAGGAACTGAAAAACTGTTTTTT.

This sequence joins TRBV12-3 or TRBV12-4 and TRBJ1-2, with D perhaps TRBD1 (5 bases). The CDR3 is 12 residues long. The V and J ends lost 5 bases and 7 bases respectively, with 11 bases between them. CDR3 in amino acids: CASSPRGTGYTF. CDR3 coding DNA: TGTGCCAGCAGTCCCCGGGGGACTGGCTACACCTTC.

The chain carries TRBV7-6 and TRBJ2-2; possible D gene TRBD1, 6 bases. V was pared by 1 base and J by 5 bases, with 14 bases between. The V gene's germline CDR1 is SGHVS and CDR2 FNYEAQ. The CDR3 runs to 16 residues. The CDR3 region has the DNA TGTGCCAGCAGCTTAGGAATCAGGGGTTGGACCGGGGAGCTGTTTTTT. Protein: CASSLGIRGWTGELFF.

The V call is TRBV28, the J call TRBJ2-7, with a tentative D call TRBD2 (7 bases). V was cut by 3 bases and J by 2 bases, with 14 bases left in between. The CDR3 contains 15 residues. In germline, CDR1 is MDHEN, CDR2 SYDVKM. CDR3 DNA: TGTGCCAGCAGTTTGGGGCGGGGGCTCACCTACGAGCAGTACTTC. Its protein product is CASSLGRGLTYEQYF.

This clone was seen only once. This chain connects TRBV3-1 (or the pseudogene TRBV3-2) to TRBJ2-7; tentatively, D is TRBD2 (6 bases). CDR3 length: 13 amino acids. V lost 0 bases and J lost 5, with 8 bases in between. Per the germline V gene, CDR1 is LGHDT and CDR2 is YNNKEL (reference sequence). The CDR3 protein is CASSQDGGNEQYF. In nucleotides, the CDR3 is TGTGCCAGCAGCCAAGATGGCGGGAACGAGCAGTACTTC.

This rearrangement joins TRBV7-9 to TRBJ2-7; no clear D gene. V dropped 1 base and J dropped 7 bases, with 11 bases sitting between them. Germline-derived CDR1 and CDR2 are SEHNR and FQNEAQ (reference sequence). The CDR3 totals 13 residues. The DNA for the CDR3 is TGTGCCAGCAGCTTAGTAGTGGAAGGTGAGCAGTACTTC. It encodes CASSLVVEGEQYF.

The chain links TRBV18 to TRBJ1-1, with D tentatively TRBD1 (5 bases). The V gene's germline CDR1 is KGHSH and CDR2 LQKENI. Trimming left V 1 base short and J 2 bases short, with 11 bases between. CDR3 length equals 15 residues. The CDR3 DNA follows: TGTGCCAGCTCACCACTCGGGACGGATAACACTGAAGCTTTCTTT. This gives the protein CASSPLGTDNTEAFF.